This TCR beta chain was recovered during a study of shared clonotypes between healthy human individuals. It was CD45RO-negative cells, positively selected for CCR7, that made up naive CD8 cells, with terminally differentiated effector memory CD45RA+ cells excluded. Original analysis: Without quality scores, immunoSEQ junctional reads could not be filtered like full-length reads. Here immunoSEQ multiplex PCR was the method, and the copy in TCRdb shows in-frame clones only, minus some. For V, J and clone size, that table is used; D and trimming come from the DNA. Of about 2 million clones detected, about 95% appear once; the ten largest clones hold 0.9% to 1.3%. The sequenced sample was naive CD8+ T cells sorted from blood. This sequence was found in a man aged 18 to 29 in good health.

The CDR3 is CASSLDFEGLYGYTF. In nucleotides, the CDR3 is TGTGCCAGCAGCTTGGATTTTGAGGGCCTCTATGGCTACACCTTC. V gene TRBV5-6 combines with J gene TRBJ1-2; D is unresolved. With 0 bases removed from V and 4 bases from J, the gap between germline ends came to 13 bases. The V gene's germline CDR1 is SGHDT and CDR2 YYEEEE. There are 15 residues in the CDR3. The full variable domain, rest sourced from reference TRBV5-6 and TRBJ1-2, is DAGVTQSPTHLIKTRGQQVTLRCSPKSGHDTVSWYQQALGQGPQFIFQYYEEEERQRGNFPDRFSGHQFPNYSSELNVNALLLGDSALYLCASSLDFEGLYGYTFGSGTRLTVV.